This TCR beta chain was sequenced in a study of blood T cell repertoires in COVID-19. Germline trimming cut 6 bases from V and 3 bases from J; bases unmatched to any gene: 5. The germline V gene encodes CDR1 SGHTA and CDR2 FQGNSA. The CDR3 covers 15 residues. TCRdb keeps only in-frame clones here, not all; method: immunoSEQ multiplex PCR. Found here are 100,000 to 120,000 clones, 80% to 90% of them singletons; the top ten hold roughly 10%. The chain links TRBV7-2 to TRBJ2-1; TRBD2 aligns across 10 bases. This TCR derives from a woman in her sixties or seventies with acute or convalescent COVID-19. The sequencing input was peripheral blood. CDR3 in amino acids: CASSLSGGDYNEQFF. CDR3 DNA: TGTGCCAGCAGTTTAAGCGGGGGGGACTACAATGAGCAGTTCTTC.